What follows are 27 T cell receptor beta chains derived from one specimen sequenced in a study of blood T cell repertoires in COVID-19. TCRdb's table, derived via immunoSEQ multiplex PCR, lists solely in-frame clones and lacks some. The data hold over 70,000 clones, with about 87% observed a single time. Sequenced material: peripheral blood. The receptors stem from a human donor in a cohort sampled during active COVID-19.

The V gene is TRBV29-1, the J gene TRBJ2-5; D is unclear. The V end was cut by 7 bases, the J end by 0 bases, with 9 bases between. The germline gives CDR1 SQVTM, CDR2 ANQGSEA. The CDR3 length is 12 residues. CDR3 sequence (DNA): TGCAGCGAAGGCCGGGACCAAGAGACCCAGTACTTC. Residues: CSEGRDQETQYF.

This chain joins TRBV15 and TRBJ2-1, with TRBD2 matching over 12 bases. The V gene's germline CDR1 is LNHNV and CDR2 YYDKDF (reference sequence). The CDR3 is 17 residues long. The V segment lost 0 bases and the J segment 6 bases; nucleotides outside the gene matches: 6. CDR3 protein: CATSRDRTSGILNEQFF. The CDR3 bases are TGTGCCACCAGCAGAGATCGGACTAGCGGGATCCTCAATGAGCAGTTCTTC.

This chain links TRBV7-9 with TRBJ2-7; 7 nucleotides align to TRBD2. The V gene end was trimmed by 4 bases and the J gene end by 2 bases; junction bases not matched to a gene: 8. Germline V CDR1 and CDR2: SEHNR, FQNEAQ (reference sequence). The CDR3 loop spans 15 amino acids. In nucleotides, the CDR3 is TGTGCCAGCAGCTCCTATAGCGGGTCAACCTACGAGCAGTACTTC. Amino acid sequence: CASSSYSGSTYEQYF.

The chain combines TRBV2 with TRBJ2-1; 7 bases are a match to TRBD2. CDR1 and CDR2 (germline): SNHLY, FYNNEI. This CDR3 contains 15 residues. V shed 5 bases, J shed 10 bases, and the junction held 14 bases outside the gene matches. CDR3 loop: CASSLRDYLLGEQFF. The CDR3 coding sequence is TGTGCCAGCAGTCTCCGGGACTACCTCCTTGGGGAGCAGTTCTTC.

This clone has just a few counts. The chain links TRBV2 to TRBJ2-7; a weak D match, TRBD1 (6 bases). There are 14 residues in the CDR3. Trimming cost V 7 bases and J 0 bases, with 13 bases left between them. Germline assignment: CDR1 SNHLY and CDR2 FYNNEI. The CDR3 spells CASMEQGSSYEQYF. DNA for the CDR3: TGTGCCAGCATGGAACAGGGAAGCTCCTACGAGCAGTACTTC.

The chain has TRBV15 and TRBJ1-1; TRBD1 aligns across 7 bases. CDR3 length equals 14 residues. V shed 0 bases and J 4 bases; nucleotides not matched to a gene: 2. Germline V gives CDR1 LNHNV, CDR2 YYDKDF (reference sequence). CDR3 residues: CATSRESGGTEAFF. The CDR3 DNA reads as TGTGCCACCAGCAGAGAATCAGGGGGCACTGAAGCTTTCTTT.

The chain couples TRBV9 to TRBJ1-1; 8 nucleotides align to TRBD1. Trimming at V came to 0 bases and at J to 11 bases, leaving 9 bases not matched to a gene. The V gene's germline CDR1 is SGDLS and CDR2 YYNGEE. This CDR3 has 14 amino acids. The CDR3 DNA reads TGTGCCAGCAGCGTAGAAGTCGGACAGGGCGAGGCTTTCTTT. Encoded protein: CASSVEVGQGEAFF.

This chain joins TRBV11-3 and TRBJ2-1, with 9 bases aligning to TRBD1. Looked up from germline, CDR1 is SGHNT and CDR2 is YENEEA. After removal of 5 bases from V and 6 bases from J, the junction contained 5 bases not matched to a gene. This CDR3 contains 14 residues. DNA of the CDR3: TGTGCCAGCAGCCCCGGGACAGGGTCCAATGAGCAGTTCTTC. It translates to CASSPGTGSNEQFF.

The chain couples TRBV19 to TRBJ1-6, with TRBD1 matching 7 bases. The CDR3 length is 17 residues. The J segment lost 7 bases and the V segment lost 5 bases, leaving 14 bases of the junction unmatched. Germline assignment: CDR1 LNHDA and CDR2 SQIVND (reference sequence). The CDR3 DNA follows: TGTGCCAGTAGTCCGGGACAGTTCACTTCGGGCAATTCACCCCTCCACTTT. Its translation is CASSPGQFTSGNSPLHF.

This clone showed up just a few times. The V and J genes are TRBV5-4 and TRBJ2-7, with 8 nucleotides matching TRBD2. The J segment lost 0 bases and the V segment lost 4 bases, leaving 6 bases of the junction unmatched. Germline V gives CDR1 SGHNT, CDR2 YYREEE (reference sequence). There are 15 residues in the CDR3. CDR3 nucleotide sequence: TGTGCCAGCAGCCCCGGACTAGCTATCTCCTACGAGCAGTACTTC. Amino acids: CASSPGLAISYEQYF.

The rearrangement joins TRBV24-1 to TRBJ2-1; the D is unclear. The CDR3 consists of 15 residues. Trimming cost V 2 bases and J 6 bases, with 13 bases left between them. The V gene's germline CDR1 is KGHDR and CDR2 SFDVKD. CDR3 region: CATSDSRIIGNEQFF. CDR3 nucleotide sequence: TGTGCCACCAGTGATTCTAGGATAATCGGCAATGAGCAGTTCTTC.

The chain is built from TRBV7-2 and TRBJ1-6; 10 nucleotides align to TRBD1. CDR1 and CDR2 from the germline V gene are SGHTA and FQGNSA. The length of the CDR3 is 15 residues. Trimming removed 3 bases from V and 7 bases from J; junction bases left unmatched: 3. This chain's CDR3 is CASSFGQGGNSPLHF. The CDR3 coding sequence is TGTGCCAGCAGCTTCGGACAGGGGGGGAATTCACCCCTCCACTTT.

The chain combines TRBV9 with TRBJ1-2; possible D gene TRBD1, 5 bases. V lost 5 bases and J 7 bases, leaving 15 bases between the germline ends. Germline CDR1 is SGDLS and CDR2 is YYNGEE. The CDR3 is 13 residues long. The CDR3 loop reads CASSANGAAGYTF. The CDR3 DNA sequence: TGTGCCAGCAGTGCCAATGGGGCGGCTGGCTACACCTTC.

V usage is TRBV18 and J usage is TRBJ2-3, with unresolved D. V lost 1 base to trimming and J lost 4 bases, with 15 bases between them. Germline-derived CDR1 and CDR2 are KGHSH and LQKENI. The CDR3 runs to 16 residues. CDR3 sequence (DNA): TGTGCCAGCTCACCACTTGAAGAGTTCTGGTCAGATACGCAGTATTTT. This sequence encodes CASSPLEEFWSDTQYF.

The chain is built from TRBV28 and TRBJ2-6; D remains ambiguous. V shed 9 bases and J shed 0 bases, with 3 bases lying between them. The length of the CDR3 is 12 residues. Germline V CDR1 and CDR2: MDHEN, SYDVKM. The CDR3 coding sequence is TGTGCCAGTTACTCTGGGGCCAACGTCCTGACTTTC. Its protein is CASYSGANVLTF.

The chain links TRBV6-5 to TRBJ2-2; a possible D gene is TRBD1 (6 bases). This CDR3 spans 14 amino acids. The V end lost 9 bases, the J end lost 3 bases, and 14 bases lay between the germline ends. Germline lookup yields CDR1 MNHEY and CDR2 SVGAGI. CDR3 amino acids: CASPRTAYTGELFF. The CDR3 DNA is TGTGCCAGTCCAAGGACAGCCTACACCGGGGAGCTGTTTTTT.

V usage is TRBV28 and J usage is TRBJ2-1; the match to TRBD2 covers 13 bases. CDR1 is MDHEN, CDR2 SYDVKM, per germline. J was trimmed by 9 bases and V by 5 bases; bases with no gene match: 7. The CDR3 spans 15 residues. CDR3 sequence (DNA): TGTGCCAGCAGTCTCGGACTAGCGGGAGAGGGTGAGCAGTTCTTC. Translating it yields CASSLGLAGEGEQFF.

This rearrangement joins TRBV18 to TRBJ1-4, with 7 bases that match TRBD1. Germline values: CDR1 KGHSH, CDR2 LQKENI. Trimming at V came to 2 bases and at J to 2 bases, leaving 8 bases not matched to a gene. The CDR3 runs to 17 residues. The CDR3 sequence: CASSPGGSRGTNEKLFF. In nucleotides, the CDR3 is TGTGCCAGCTCACCAGGTGGGAGCAGGGGGACTAATGAAAAACTGTTTTTT.

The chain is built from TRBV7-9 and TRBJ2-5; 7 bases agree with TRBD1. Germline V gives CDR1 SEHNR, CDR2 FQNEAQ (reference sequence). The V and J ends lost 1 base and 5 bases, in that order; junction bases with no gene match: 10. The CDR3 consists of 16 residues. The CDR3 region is CASSLESEKGAETQYF. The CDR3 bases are TGTGCCAGCAGCTTAGAGTCGGAGAAGGGGGCTGAGACCCAGTACTTC.

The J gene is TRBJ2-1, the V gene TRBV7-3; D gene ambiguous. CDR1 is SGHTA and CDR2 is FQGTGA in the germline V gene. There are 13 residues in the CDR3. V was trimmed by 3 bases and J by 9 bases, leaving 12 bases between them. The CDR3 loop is CASSFRSLGEQFF. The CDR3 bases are TGTGCCAGCAGCTTTCGCTCACTCGGTGAGCAGTTCTTC.

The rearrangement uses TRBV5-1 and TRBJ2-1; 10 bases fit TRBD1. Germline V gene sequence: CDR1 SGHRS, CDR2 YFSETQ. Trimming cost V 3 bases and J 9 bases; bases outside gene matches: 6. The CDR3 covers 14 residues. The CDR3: CASSWGTGEGEQFF. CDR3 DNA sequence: TGCGCCAGCAGCTGGGGGACAGGGGAGGGTGAGCAGTTCTTC.

The CDR3 nucleotides are TGCGCCAGCAGCTTGGCCGAACAGGGTGGGACTGAAGCTTTCTTT. This codes for CASSLAEQGGTEAFF. J is TRBJ1-1 and V is TRBV5-1; a weak D match, TRBD1 (6 bases). The CDR3 totals 15 residues. The ends were cut back, 0 bases at V and 5 bases at J, with 14 bases in the middle. Germline assignment: CDR1 SGHRS and CDR2 YFSETQ.

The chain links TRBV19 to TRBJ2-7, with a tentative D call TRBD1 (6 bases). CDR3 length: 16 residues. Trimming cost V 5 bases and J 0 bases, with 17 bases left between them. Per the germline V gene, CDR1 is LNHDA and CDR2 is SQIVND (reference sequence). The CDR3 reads CASSLGQLQSSYEQYF. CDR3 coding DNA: TGTGCCAGTAGTCTAGGACAGCTTCAGAGCTCCTACGAGCAGTACTTC.

DNA for the CDR3: TGCGCCAGCAGCCAAGGGGGTAGCGGGAGGGGAAATGAGCAGTTCTTC. This codes for CASSQGGSGRGNEQFF. The V and J genes are TRBV4-1 and TRBJ2-1; 11 nucleotides align to TRBD2. Losses at the gene ends were 1 base for V and 7 bases for J; bases not matched to a gene: 6. CDR3 size: 16 residues. Germline-derived CDR1 and CDR2 are MGHRA and YSYEKL.

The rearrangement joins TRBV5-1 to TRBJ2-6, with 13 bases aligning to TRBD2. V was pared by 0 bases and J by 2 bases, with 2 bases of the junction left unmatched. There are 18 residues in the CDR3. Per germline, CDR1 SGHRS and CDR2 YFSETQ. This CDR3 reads CASSLAGLAGAGANVLTF. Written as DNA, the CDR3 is TGCGCCAGCAGCTTGGCAGGACTAGCGGGAGCTGGGGCCAACGTCCTGACTTTC.

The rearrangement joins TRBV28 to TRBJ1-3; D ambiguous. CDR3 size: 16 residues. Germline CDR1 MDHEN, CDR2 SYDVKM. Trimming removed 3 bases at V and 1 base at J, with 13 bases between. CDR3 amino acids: CASSFYRGRSGNTIYF. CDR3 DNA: TGTGCCAGCAGTTTTTATCGGGGAAGGTCTGGAAACACCATATATTTT.

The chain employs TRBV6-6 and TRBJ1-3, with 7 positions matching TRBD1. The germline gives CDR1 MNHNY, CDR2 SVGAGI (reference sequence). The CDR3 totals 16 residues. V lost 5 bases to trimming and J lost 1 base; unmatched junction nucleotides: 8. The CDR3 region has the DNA TGTGCCAGCAGTCCTACAGGGGCCGGATCTGGAAACACCATATATTTT. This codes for CASSPTGAGSGNTIYF.